The 14 T cell receptor beta chains below all came from one sample that was sequenced in a study of T cell repertoires in cytomegalovirus infection. Their specific antigens are unknown. MiXCR, applied by TCRdb to the reads, yields one record per CDR3 protein. Among some 800,000 distinct CDR3 sequences listed, about 29% were seen once. This specimen consisted of cultured CD8+ T cells from PBMCs, obtained from culture after CMV antigen stimulation. The receptor source for this set is a human donor in good health (CMV status not recorded). Some clones in this sample may be carry-over from other donors' samples.

Many counts were recorded for this clonotype. V usage is TRBV7-2 and J usage is TRBJ2-7; D uncertain. The CDR3 extends over 15 amino acids. The V gene's germline CDR1 is SGHTA and CDR2 FQGNSA. Trimming shortened V by 6 bases and J by 1 base, and 16 bases separated the two germline ends. For the CDR3, the DNA is TGTGCCAGCAGGCCCCTGCATAACCTATCCTACGAGCAGTACGTC. It codes for CASRPLHNLSYEQYV.

This clonotype was seen more than once but under ten times. The chain combines TRBV6-5 with TRBJ2-1; TRBD1 agrees at 7 bases. CDR3 length equals 15 residues. Germline values: CDR1 MNHEY, CDR2 SVGAGI. The trim removed 6 bases at V and 3 bases at J, leaving 8 bases unmatched. The CDR3 reads CASSTGTANYNEQFF. CDR3 DNA: TGTGCCAGCAGCACCGGGACAGCGAACTACAATGAGCAGTTCTTC.

The chain links TRBV11-1 to TRBJ2-2; 7 bases align to TRBD1. The junction had 10 bases not matched to a gene; V was cut back by 6 bases and J by 3 bases. CDR1 is SGHAT and CDR2 is FQDESV in the germline V gene (reference sequence). This CDR3 has 16 amino acids. The DNA for the CDR3 is TGTGCCAGCAGTTTCCGGGACAGCATGTACACCGGGGAGCTGTTTTTT. The encoded protein is CASSFRDSMYTGELFF.

This clonotype has a handful of counts. V gene TRBV4-2 combines with J gene TRBJ2-7; weak D call: TRBD2 (7 bases). This CDR3 comprises 16 residues. Trimming took off 0 bases at V and 4 bases at J, with 16 bases between the two ends. Germline loops: CDR1 LGHNA, CDR2 YNFKEQ. The CDR3 region has the DNA TGTGCCAGCAGCCAAGATCTGAACGGGGGGCTATACGAGCAGTACGTC. Its protein is CASSQDLNGGLYEQYV.

This clonotype has only a few counts. The genes are TRBV19 and TRBJ2-2; maybe TRBD1 (6 bases). The CDR3 runs to 13 residues. CDR1 LNHDA and CDR2 SQIVND come from the germline V gene (reference sequence). The V and J ends lost 1 base and 10 bases respectively, with 10 bases between them. This CDR3 is CASSIGRGQELFF. CDR3 DNA: TGTGCCAGTAGTATAGGCAGGGGACAGGAGCTGTTTTTT.

This clonotype has only one observation. The chain couples TRBV3-1 to TRBJ2-2; perhaps TRBD2 as D (5 bases). From germline, CDR1 is LGHDT and CDR2 YNNKEL (reference sequence). The ends were cut back, 0 bases at V and 4 bases at J, with 12 bases in the middle. The CDR3 has 16 residues. CDR3 amino acids: CASSQDYGEGTGELFF. CDR3 nucleotides: TGTGCCAGCAGCCAAGATTACGGAGAGGGCACCGGGGAGCTGTTTTTT.

This clonotype was seen only a few times. The chain joins TRBV9 to TRBJ1-1; D is uncertain. The CDR3 length is 15 residues. The ends were cut back, 0 bases at V and 0 bases at J, with 9 bases in the middle. Germline V lookup: CDR1 SGDLS, CDR2 YYNGEE. In DNA, the CDR3 is TGTGCCAGCAGCGTAGAGGGTAAGGTGAACACTGAAGCTTTCTTT. It encodes CASSVEGKVNTEAFF.

This clonotype was seen a handful of times. The chain links TRBV29-1 to TRBJ2-7, with 11 bases fitting TRBD2. Germline loops: CDR1 SQVTM, CDR2 ANQGSEA. The CDR3 spans 14 residues. V gave up 3 bases and J gave up 1 base; unmatched junction bases: 2. The CDR3 DNA reads as TGCAGCGTTGAGACTAGCGGGACTTCCTACGAGCAGTACTTC. This codes for CSVETSGTSYEQYF.

The chain joins TRBV7-8 to TRBJ2-1; D is possibly TRBD2 (6 bases). This CDR3 contains 18 residues. Germline loops: CDR1 SGHVS, CDR2 FQNEAQ. V lost 3 bases and J lost 7, with 25 bases in between. In nucleotides, the CDR3 is TGTGCCAGCAGCTTCGACCTGGGAGCGGGCCGAGATTGGAATGAGCAGTTCTTC. Protein sequence: CASSFDLGAGRDWNEQFF. Full variable domain (rest looked up from reference TRBV7-8 and TRBJ2-1): GAGVSQSPRYKVAKRGQDVALRCDPISGHVSLFWYQQALGQGPEFLTYFQNEAQLDKSGLPSDRFFAERPEGSVSTLKIQRTQQEDSAVYLCASSFDLGAGRDWNEQFFGPGTRLTVL.

This clonotype was detected a few times. The J gene is TRBJ2-2, the V gene TRBV6-1, with TRBD2 as a possible D gene (7 bases). V lost 5 bases, J lost 8 bases, and 21 bases lay in between. The CDR3 runs to 16 residues. Germline values: CDR1 MNHNS, CDR2 SASEGT. CDR3 nucleotide sequence: TGTGCCAGCAGTTATTCGCCGGGGGGCTTAATTGGGGAGCTGTTTTTT. This codes for CASSYSPGGLIGELFF.

As to this clonotype: A read error is possible here, since a much larger clone lies one base away. The chain couples TRBV25-1 to TRBJ2-2, with D unclear. Germline V gives CDR1 MGHDK, CDR2 SYGVNS. V was cut by 5 bases and J by 0 bases, with 7 bases left in between. The CDR3 extends over 14 amino acids. CDR3 protein: CASSYDPNTGELFF. Here the CDR3 DNA reads TGTGCCAGCAGTTACGACCCGAACACCGGGGAGCTGTTTTTT. The whole variable domain, remainder taken from reference TRBV25-1 and TRBJ2-2, is EADIYQTPRYLVIGTGKKITLECSQTMGHDKMYWYQQDPGMELHLIHYSYGVNSTEKGDLSSESTVSRIRTEHFPLTLESARPSHTSQYLCASSYDPNTGELFFGEGSRLTVL.

The chain carries TRBV11-2 and TRBJ2-2, with D possibly TRBD1 on 5 matching bases. Germline V lookup: CDR1 SGHAT, CDR2 FQNNGV. This CDR3 is 15 amino acids long. Trimming removed 1 base at V and 5 bases at J, with 11 bases between. DNA of the CDR3: TGTGCCAGCAGCTTAGGTTTGCAGGGTACCGGGGAGCTGTTTTTT. As protein: CASSLGLQGTGELFF.

This clonotype showed up many times. The chain uses TRBV6-2 or TRBV6-3 and TRBJ2-1; 10 bases are shared with TRBD2. This CDR3 comprises 15 residues. Losses at the gene ends were 5 bases for V and 7 bases for J; bases not matched to a gene: 8. The V gene's germline CDR1 is MNHEY and CDR2 SVGEGT. DNA for the CDR3: TGTGCCAGCAGTCCCCTAGCGGGGGAGTGGAATGAGCAGTTCTTC. Translating it yields CASSPLAGEWNEQFF.

This clonotype was observed a handful of times. The rearrangement links TRBV5-5 to TRBJ2-1, with D possibly matching TRBD2 (5 bases). The germline CDR1 and CDR2 sequences are SGHKS and YYEKEE (reference sequence). Trimming removed 7 bases at V and 5 bases at J, with 13 bases between. The CDR3 runs 13 residues. Here the CDR3 reads CASCREGNNEQFF. CDR3 DNA: TGTGCCAGCTGCAGAGAGGGTAACAATGAGCAGTTCTTC.